This T cell receptor (beta chain) was profiled in a study of blood T cell repertoires in COVID-19. Study background: The study drew acute and convalescent COVID-19 samples from the United States, Italy and Spain. Nucleic acid was either cDNA or gDNA, and it came from T cells, B-cell-depleted T cells, or PBMCs.

Germline V gene data show CDR1 as LGHDT and CDR2 as YNNKEL (reference sequence). The length of the CDR3 is 16 residues. Trimming took off 2 bases at V and 7 bases at J, with 18 bases between the two ends. TCRdb's table, derived via immunoSEQ multiplex PCR, lists solely in-frame clones and lacks some. In the table there are 84,000 or so clones, around 83% of which are singletons. The sequence was obtained from a man older than 75 with active or convalescent COVID-19. The sample comprised peripheral blood. This sequence joins TRBV3-1 (or the pseudogene TRBV3-2) and TRBJ1-5, with D perhaps matching TRBD1 (6 bases). The CDR3 nucleotides read TGTGCCAGCAGCCAAAGGGGAGGGGGGTCTCGACAGCCCCAGCATTTT. As protein: CASSQRGGGSRQPQHF.